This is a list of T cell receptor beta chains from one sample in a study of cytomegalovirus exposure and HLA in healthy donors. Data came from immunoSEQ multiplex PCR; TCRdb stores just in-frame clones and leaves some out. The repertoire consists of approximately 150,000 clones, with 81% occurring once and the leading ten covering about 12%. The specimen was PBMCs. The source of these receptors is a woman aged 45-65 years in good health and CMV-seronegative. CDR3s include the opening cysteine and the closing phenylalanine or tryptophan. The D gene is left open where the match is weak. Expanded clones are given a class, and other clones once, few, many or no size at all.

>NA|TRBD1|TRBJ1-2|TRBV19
TGTGCCAGTAGTATACGCCTCAACAGGGGACGGAACTATGGCTACACCTTC
CASSIRLNRGRNYGYTF
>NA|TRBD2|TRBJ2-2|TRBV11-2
TGTGCCAGCAGCTTAGAACGGGGGGGTTGGACCGGGGAGCTGTTTTTT
CASSLERGGWTGELFF
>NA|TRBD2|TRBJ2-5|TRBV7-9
TGTGCCAGCAGCGGTTGGACTAGCGGGGGATACCAAGAGACCCAGCACTTC
CASSGWTSGGYQETQHF
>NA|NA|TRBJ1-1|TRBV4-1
TGCGCCAGCAGCCATCAGGTAATCACTGAAGCTTTCTTT
CASSHQVITEAFF
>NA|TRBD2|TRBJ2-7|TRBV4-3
TGCGCCAGCAGCTACGGGACTAGCGGTTCCTACGAGCAGTACTTC
CASSYGTSGSYEQYF
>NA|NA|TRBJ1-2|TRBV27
TGTGCCAGCAGTTTATTTCGGGACTTCGGGGAGGGCTACACCTTC
CASSLFRDFGEGYTF
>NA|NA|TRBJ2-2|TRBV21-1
TGTGCCAGCAGCAATAGAGGACAGCCATCAGGCACCGGGGAGCTGTTTTTT
CASSNRGQPSGTGELFF
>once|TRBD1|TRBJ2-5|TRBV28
TGTGCCAGCAGTTTGAGGGACAGGGGGCGTGAGCAGTACTTC
CASSLRDRGREQYF
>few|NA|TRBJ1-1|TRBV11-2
TGTGCCAGCAGCTTAGGGGGCGCCGGAACTGAAGCTTTCTTT
CASSLGGAGTEAFF
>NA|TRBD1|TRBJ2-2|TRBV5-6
TGTGCCAGCAGCTTGGCCTTGACAGGGGTCGGCGGGGAGCTGTTTTTT
CASSLALTGVGGELFF
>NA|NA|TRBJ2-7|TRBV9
TGTGCCAGCAGCGTAGGATCCGCCCGAGGGGGCGAGCAGTACTTC
CASSVGSARGGEQYF
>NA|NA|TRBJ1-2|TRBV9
TGTGCCAGCAGCGTAGGCCAGCTCGGGGGCTATGGCTACACCTTC
CASSVGQLGGYGYTF
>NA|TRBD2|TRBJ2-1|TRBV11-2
TGTGCCAGCAGCCGGGGACTAGCGGGAGCCCATGAGCAGTTCTTC
CASSRGLAGAHEQFF
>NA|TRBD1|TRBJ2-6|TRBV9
TGTGCCAGCAGCATCTCGGGACAGGGATCCTCTGGGGCTAACGTCCTGACTTTC
CASSISGQGSSGANVLTF
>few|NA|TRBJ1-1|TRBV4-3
TGCGCCAGCAGCCAAGATTCTGGGGCGGATACTGAAGCTTTCTTT
CASSQDSGADTEAFF
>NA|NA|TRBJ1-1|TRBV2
TGTGCCAGCATTCTGGATTCTAGTTCGAACACTGAAGCTTTCTTT
CASILDSSSNTEAFF
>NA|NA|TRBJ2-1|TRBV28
TGTGCCATCACCCGGGGGGGAGGGGGCGGGAATGAGCAGTTCTTC
CAITRGGGGGNEQFF
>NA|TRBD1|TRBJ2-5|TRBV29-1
TGCAGCGTTGGCCTTACAGGGGGCGCTTTGGAGACCCAGTACTTC
CSVGLTGGALETQYF
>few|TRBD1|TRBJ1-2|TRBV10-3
TGTGCCATCAGCCGGACAGGGTCTAACTATGGCTACACCTTC
CAISRTGSNYGYTF
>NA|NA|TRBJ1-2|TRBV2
TGTGCCAGCAGTCCACAGGGATACGGCTACACCTTC
CASSPQGYGYTF
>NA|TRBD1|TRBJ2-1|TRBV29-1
TGCAGCGTTCTAGGACAGGGATCTGGTGATGAGCAGTTCTTC
CSVLGQGSGDEQFF
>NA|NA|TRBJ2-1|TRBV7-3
TGTGCCAGCAGCTCCACGGGGGAGCAGTTCTTC
CASSSTGEQFF
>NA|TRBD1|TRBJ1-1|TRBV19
TGTGCATACCACGCTGGGACAGCTAACACTGAAGCTTTCTTT
CAYHAGTANTEAFF
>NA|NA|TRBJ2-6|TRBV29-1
TGCAGCGCCACTAAAACTGGGGCCAACGTCCTGACTTTC
CSATKTGANVLTF
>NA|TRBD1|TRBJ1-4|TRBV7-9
TGTGCCAGCAGCTTGGGGACAGGTGAAAAACTGTTTTTT
CASSLGTGEKLFF
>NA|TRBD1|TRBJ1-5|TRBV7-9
TGTGCCAGCAGCCAGACAGGGCGTGGTGGCAATCAGCCCCAGCATTTT
CASSQTGRGGNQPQHF
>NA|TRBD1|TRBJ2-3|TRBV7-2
TGTGCCAGCAGCTCCGTGGCGGGGACAGGGTATCTAACAGATACGCAGTATTTT
CASSSVAGTGYLTDTQYF
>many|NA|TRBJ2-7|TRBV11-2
TGTGCCAGCAGCCCTACGGCCTACGAGCAGTACTTC
CASSPTAYEQYF
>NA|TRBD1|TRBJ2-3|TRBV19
TGTGCCAGTAGTATAGGGGGGGACAGGGGGCGAGATACGCAGTATTTT
CASSIGGDRGRDTQYF
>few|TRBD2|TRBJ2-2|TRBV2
TGTGCCAGCAGTGCTACTAGCGGGGTCACCGGGGAGCTGTTTTTT
CASSATSGVTGELFF
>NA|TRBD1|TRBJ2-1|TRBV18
TGTGCCAGCTCGCCTACGACAGGGGCCTACAATGAGCAGTTCTTC
CASSPTTGAYNEQFF
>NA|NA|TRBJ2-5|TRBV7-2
TGTGCCAGCAGCTTCGGGTTCCAAGAGACCCAGTACTTC
CASSFGFQETQYF
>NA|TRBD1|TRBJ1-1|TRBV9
TGTGCCAGCAGCGAGGGACAGGGGGCGTACACTGAAGCTTTCTTT
CASSEGQGAYTEAFF
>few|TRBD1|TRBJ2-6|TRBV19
TGTGCCAGTAGTGAGACAGGGGTCTCTGGGGCCAACGTCCTGACTTTC
CASSETGVSGANVLTF
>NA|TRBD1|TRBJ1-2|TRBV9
TGTGCCAGCAGCTCAAGTCAGACAGGGGTTGGCTACACCTTC
CASSSSQTGVGYTF
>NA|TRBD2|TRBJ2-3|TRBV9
TGTGCCAGCAGCGTAGTGGAGCGGGGTACGCAGTATTTT
CASSVVERGTQYF
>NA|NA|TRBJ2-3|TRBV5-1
TGCGCCAGCAGCTTGGAACCAGGCGCAGATACGCAGTATTTT
CASSLEPGADTQYF
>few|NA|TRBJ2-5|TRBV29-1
TGCAGCGTAGGGGTGGAGACCCAGTACTTC
CSVGVETQYF
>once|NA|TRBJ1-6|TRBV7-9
TGTGCCAGCAGCTTAGGGCAGGGGATCTCACCCCTCCACTTT
CASSLGQGISPLHF
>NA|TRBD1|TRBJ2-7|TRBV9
TGTGCCAGCAGCGTATCCGGGACAGTCACCTACGAGCAGTACTTC
CASSVSGTVTYEQYF
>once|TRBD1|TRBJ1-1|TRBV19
TGTGCCAGTAGTGAGAGACAGGGGATGCGAGCTTTCTTT
CASSERQGMRAFF
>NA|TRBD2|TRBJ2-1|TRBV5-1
TGCGCCAGCAGCTTGGGGGGACTAGCGGGAGTTAATGAGCAGTTCTTC
CASSLGGLAGVNEQFF